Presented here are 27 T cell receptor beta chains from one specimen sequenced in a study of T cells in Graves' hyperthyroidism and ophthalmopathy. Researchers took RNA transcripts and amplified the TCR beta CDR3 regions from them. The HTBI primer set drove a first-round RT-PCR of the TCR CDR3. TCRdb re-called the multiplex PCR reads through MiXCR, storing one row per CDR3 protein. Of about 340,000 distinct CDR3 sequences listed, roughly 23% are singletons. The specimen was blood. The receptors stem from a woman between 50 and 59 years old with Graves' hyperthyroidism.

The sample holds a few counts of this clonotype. CDR3 in amino acids: CASSLGAGRETQYF. The CDR3 coding sequence is TGCGCCAGCAGCTTGGGTGCAGGGAGAGAGACCCAGTACTTC. The chain is built from TRBV5-1 and TRBJ2-5; the D call may be TRBD1 or TRBD2 (5 bases each). The V gene's germline CDR1 is SGHRS and CDR2 YFSETQ. V gave up 0 bases and J gave up 4 bases, with 10 bases separating them. This CDR3 region has 14 residues.

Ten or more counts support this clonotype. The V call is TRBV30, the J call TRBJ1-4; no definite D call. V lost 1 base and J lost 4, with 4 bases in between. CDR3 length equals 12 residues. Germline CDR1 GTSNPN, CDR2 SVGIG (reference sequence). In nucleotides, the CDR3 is TGTGCCTGGAGTGCCCTTAATGAAAAACTGTTTTTT. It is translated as CAWSALNEKLFF.

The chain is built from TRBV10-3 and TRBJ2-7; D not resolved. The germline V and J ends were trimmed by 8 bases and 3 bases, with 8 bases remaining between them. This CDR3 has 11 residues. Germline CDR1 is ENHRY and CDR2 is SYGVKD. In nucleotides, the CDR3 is TGTGCCATCTCTCGAAACTACGAGCAGTACTTC. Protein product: CAISRNYEQYF.

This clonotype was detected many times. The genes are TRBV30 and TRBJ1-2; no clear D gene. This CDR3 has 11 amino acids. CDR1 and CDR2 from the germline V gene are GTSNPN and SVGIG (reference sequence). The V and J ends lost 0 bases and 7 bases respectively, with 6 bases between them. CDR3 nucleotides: TGTGCCTGGAGTGTCGGGGTTGGCTACACCTTC. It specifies CAWSVGVGYTF.

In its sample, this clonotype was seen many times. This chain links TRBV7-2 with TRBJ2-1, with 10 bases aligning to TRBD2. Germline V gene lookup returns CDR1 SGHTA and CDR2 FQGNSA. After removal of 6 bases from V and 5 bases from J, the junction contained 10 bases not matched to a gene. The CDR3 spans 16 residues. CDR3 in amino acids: CASSSTGTSVNNEQFF. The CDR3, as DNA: TGTGCCAGCAGTTCTACCGGGACTAGCGTAAACAATGAGCAGTTCTTC.

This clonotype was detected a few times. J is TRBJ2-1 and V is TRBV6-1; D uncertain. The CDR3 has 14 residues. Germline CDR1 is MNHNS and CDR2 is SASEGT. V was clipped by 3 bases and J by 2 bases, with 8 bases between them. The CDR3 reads CASSDWAPYNEQFF. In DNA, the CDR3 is TGTGCCAGCAGTGACTGGGCCCCCTACAATGAGCAGTTCTTC.

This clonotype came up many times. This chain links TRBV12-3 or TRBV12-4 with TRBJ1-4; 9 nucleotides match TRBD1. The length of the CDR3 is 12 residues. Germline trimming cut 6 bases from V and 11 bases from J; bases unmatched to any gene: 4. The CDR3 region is CASSPDRGKLFF. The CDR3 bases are TGTGCCAGCAGCCCCGACAGGGGGAAACTGTTTTTT.

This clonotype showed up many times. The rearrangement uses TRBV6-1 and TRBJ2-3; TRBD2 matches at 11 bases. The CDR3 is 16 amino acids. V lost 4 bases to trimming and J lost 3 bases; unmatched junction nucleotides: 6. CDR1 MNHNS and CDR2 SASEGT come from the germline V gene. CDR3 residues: CASSVSSGGRTDTQYF. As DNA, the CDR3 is TGTGCCAGCAGTGTTTCTAGCGGGGGGAGAACAGATACGCAGTATTTT.

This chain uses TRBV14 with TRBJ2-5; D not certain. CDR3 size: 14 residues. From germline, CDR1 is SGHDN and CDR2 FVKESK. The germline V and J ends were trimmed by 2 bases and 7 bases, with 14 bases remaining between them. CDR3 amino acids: CASSQTIPGGTQYF. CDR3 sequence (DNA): TGTGCCAGCAGCCAAACAATCCCTGGTGGGACCCAGTACTTC. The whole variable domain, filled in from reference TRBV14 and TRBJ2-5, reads EAGVTQFPSHSVIEKGQTVTLRCDPISGHDNLYWYRRVMGKEIKFLLHFVKESKQDESGMPNNRFLAERTGGTYSTLKVQPAELEDSGVYFCASSQTIPGGTQYFGPGTRLLVL.

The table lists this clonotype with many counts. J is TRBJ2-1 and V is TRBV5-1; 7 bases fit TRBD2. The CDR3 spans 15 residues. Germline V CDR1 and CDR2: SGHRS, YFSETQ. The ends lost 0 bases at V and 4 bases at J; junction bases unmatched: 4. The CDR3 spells CASSLARTRYNEQFF. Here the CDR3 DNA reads TGCGCCAGCAGCTTGGCTCGGACTAGATACAATGAGCAGTTCTTC.

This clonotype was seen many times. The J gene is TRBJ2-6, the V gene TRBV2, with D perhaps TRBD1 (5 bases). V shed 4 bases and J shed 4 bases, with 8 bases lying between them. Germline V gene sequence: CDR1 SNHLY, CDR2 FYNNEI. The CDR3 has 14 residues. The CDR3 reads CASSVRVGANVLTF. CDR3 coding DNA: TGTGCCAGCAGTGTCAGGGTCGGGGCCAACGTCCTGACTTTC.

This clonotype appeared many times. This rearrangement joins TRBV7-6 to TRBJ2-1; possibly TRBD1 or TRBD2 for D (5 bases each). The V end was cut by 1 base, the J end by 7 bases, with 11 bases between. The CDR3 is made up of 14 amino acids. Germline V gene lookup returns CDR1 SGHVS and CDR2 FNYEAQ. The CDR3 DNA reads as TGTGCCAGCAGCTTAGTTGTAGGGGAGAATGAGCAGTTCTTC. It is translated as CASSLVVGENEQFF.

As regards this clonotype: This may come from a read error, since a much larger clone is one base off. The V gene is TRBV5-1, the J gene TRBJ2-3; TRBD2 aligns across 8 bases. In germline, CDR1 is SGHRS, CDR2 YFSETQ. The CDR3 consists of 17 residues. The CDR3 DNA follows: TGCGCCAGCAGGTTGGCGGCGGGAGGTCAAATCGCAGATACGCAGTATTTT. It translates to CASRLAAGGQIADTQYF.

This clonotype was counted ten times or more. CDR3 sequence (DNA): TGCGCCAGCAACCCGGGACTAGTGGTGGATACGCAGTATTTT. Amino acid sequence: CASNPGLVVDTQYF. The chain combines TRBV10-2 with TRBJ2-3; 8 nucleotides match TRBD2. Losses at the gene ends were 7 bases for V and 6 bases for J; bases not matched to a gene: 9. The CDR3 length is 14 residues. Germline V lookup: CDR1 WSHSY, CDR2 SAAADI.

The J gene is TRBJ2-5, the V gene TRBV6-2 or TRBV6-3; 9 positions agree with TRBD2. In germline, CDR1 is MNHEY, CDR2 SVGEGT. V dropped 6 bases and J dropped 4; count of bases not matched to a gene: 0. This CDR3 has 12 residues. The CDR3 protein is CASRLAGETQYF. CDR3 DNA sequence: TGTGCCAGCAGACTAGCGGGAGAGACCCAGTACTTC.

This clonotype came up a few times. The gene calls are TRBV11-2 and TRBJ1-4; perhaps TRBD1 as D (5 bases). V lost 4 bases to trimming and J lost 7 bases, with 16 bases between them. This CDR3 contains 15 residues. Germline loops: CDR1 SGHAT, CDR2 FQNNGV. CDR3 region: CASSSPGREGEKLFF. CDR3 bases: TGTGCCAGCAGCTCCCCAGGGAGGGAGGGTGAAAAACTGTTTTTT.

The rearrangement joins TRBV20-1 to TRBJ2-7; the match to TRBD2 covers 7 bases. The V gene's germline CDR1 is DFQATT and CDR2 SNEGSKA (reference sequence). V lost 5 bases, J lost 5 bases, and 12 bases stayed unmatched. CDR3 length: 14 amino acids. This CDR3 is CSAPVPPREDEQYF. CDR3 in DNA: TGCAGTGCTCCTGTGCCACCTCGGGAGGACGAGCAGTACTTC.

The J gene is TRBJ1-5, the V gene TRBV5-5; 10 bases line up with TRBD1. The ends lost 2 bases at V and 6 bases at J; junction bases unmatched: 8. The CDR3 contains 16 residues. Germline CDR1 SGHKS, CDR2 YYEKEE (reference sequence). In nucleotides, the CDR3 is TGTGCCAGCAGCTTCCCTAAGGACAGGGGGAGTCAGCCCCAGCATTTT. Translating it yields CASSFPKDRGSQPQHF.

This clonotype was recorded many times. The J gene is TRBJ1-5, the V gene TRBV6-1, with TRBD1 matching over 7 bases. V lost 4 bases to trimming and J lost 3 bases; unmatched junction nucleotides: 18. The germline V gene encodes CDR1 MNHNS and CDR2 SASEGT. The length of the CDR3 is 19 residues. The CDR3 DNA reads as TGTGCCAGCAGTGCCTCTGACAGGGATTATACACTCCCCAATCAGCCCCAGCATTTT. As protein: CASSASDRDYTLPNQPQHF.

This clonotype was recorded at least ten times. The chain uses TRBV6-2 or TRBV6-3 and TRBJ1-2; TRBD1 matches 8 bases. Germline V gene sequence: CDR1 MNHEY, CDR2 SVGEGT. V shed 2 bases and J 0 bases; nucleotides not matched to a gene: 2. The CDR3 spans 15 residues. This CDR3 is CASSYLDRANYGYTF. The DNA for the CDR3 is TGTGCCAGCAGTTACCTGGACAGGGCTAACTATGGCTACACCTTC.

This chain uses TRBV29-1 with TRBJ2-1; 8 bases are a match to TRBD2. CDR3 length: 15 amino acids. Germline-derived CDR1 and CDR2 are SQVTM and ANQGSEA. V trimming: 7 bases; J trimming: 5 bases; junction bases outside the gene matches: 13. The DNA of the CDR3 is TGCAGCGCCAAAAGTACTCGCGGGGGGAACAATGAGCAGTTCTTC. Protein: CSAKSTRGGNNEQFF.

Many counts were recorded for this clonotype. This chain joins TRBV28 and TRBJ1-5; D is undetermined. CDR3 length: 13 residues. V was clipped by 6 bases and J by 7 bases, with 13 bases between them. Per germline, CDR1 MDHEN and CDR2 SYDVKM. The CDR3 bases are TGTGCCAGCAGCTCTCTCGTCGGGCAGCCCCAGCATTTT. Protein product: CASSSLVGQPQHF.

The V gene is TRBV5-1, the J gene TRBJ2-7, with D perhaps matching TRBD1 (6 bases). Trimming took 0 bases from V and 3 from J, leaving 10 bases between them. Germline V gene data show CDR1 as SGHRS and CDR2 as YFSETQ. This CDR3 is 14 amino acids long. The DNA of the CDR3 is TGCGCCAGCAGCTTGGACCAGGGGAACTACGAGCAGTACTTC. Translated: CASSLDQGNYEQYF. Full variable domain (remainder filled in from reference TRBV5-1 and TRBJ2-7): KAGVTQTPRYLIKTRGQQVTLSCSPISGHRSVSWYQQTPGQGLQFLFEYFSETQRNKGNFPGRFSGRQFSNSRSEMNVSTLELGDSALYLCASSLDQGNYEQYFGPGTRLTVT.

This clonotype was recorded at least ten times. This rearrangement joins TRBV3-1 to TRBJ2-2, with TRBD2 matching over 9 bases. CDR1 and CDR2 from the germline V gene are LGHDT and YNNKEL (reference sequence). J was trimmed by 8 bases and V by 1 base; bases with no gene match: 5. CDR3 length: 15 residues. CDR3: CASSQGTSVLGELFF. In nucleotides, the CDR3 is TGTGCCAGCAGCCAAGGGACTAGCGTATTGGGGGAGCTGTTTTTT.

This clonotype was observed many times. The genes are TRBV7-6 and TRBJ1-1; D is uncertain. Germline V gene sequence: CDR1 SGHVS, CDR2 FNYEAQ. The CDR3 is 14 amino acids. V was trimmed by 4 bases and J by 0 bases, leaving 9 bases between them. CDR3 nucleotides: TGTGCCAGCAGCTCAATGGGCGTGAACACTGAAGCTTTCTTT. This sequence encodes CASSSMGVNTEAFF. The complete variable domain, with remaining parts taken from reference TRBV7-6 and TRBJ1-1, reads GAGVSQSPRYKVTKRGQDVALRCDPISGHVSLYWYRQALGQGPEFLTYFNYEAQQDKSGLPNDRFSAERPEGSISTLTIQRTEQRDSAMYRCASSSMGVNTEAFFGQGTRLTVV.

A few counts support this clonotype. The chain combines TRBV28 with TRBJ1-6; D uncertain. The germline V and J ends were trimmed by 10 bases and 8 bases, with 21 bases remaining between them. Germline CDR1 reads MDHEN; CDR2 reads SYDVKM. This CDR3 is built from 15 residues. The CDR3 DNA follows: TGTGCCATTCGAGCAGCCGGGTCTAAAGATTCACCCCTCCACTTT. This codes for CAIRAAGSKDSPLHF.

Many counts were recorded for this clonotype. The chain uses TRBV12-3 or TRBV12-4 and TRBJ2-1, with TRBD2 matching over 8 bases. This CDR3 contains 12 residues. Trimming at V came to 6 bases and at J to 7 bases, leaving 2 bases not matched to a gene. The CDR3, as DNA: TGTGCCAGCAGAGCTAGCGGGAATGAGCAGTTCTTC. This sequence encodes CASRASGNEQFF.